The sample holds a few counts of the clone carrying this T cell receptor beta chain. This record belongs to a study of STAT5B mutations in CD4+ large granular lymphocyte leukemia. Assay: immunoSEQ multiplex PCR; the TCRdb copy retains only in-frame clones and omits some. The table includes fewer than 40,000 clones, around two thirds detected once. CDR1 SGHDT and CDR2 YYEEEE come from the germline V gene. V was pared by 4 bases and J by 5 bases, with 6 bases between. The CDR3 runs to 11 residues. This receptor was obtained from a human donor in good health. This chain connects TRBV5-6 to TRBJ2-5; D remains unclear. Sequenced: CD4+ T cells from blood buffy coats. The CDR3, as DNA: TGTGCCAGCAGCCACGCGGAGACCCAGTACTTC. This sequence encodes CASSHAETQYF. Combining the CDR3 with reference TRBV5-6 and TRBJ2-5 gives the whole variable domain DAGVTQSPTHLIKTRGQQVTLRCSPKSGHDTVSWYQQALGQGPQFIFQYYEEEERQRGNFPDRFSGHQFPNYSSELNVNALLLGDSALYLCASSHAETQYFGPGTRLLVL.